These 9 T cell receptor beta chains share one sample of origin, sequenced in a study of cytomegalovirus exposure and HLA in healthy donors. Vbeta (60) and Jbeta (13) primers were used in the PCR. Measured with immunoSEQ multiplex PCR; TCRdb has only the in-frame clones, and not every one. The sample lists some 130,000 clones; roughly 70% were seen once. The sequenced sample consisted of PBMCs. The receptors were sampled from a man aged 35 to 55 in good health and CMV-seronegative.

The chain couples TRBV11-3 to TRBJ1-1, with D unclear. Germline CDR1 reads SGHNT; CDR2 reads YENEEA. This CDR3 comprises 14 residues. V shed 6 bases and J shed 6 bases, with 17 bases lying between them. The CDR3 sequence is CASRLHGLTPEAFF. Here the CDR3 DNA reads TGTGCCAGCAGACTACATGGGTTAACCCCTGAAGCTTTCTTT.

This clone was picked up a small number of times. The V gene is TRBV6-5, the J gene TRBJ2-3; D is uncertain. This CDR3 region has 16 residues. Germline V gene sequence: CDR1 MNHEY, CDR2 SVGAGI. Trimming took 0 bases from V and 3 from J, leaving 13 bases between them. The CDR3 DNA reads TGTGCCAGCAGTTACTCGGGTCGCCCGGGTACAGATACGCAGTATTTT. This gives the protein CASSYSGRPGTDTQYF.

The chain joins TRBV5-6 to TRBJ2-7, with 10 bases matching TRBD2. Trimming cost V 4 bases and J 3 bases; bases outside gene matches: 4. This CDR3 is 14 amino acids long. The germline V gene has CDR1 SGHDT and CDR2 YYEEEE. The CDR3 nucleotides read TGTGCCAGCAGCCGACTAGCGGGCCTCTACGAGCAGTACTTC. Residues: CASSRLAGLYEQYF.

The rearrangement links TRBV6-4 to TRBJ2-1; D uncertain. Germline loops: CDR1 MRHNA, CDR2 SNTAGT. There are 13 residues in the CDR3. V lost 5 bases and J 8 bases, leaving 13 bases between the germline ends. CDR3 DNA: TGTGCCAGCAGTACAAGACACAGAGATGAGCAGTTCTTC. Its protein product is CASSTRHRDEQFF.

V gene TRBV7-9 combines with J gene TRBJ1-2; TRBD1 is a possible D gene (6 bases). Germline V gives CDR1 SEHNR, CDR2 FQNEAQ (reference sequence). The CDR3 has 15 amino acids. V was clipped by 1 base and J by 8 bases, with 17 bases between them. As DNA, the CDR3 is TGTGCCAGCAGCTTAGGTCTGCCGGGCCAGGGGGGCTACACCTTC. Protein product: CASSLGLPGQGGYTF.

This chain uses TRBV19 with TRBJ1-1; TRBD1 agrees at 9 bases. V shed 9 bases, J shed 3 bases, and the junction held 8 bases outside the gene matches. The length of the CDR3 is 14 residues. From germline, CDR1 is LNHDA and CDR2 SQIVND (reference sequence). The CDR3 region has the DNA TGTGCCAGCTCTGCGGGACAGGGTCACACTGAAGCTTTCTTT. It encodes CASSAGQGHTEAFF.

The chain links TRBV5-4 to TRBJ2-3, with 13 bases aligning to TRBD2. CDR1 and CDR2 from the germline V gene are SGHNT and YYREEE (reference sequence). CDR3 length: 18 residues. Trimming at V came to 4 bases and at J to 1 base, leaving 9 bases not matched to a gene. In nucleotides, the CDR3 is TGTGCCAGCAGCCCCCCACGGACTAGCGGGGGACGCACAGATACGCAGTATTTT. Protein product: CASSPPRTSGGRTDTQYF.

The gene calls are TRBV28 and TRBJ1-3; no definite D call. The germline V gene encodes CDR1 MDHEN and CDR2 SYDVKM. The V gene lost 5 bases and the J gene lost 6 bases, with 11 bases spanning the gap. The CDR3 contains 13 residues. This CDR3 is CASSLDGKNTIYF. The CDR3 DNA reads TGTGCCAGCAGTCTGGACGGGAAAAACACCATATATTTT.

A word on this clone: The same CDR3 arises from other DNA sequences in this sample as well. This chain joins TRBV6-1 and TRBJ1-5, with 7 nucleotides matching TRBD1. The J segment lost 9 bases and the V segment lost 0 bases, leaving 8 bases of the junction unmatched. This CDR3 contains 15 residues. Germline CDR1 reads MNHNS; CDR2 reads SASEGT. The CDR3 DNA reads TGTGCCAGCAGTGAAGCGAGGACAGGCCTCCGGCCCCAGCATTTT. The encoded protein is CASSEARTGLRPQHF.